A selection of T cell receptor beta chains follows, all from one sample in a study of T cells in localized non-small cell lung cancer. The data were produced by immunoSEQ multiplex PCR, yet TCRdb's version contains in-frame clones alone and is incomplete. Among around 36,000 clones, about 76% were seen once, and the ten largest hold under 7.5%. The material sequenced was peripheral blood mononuclear cells, taken before any cancer treatment. These receptors were taken from a male donor at least 60 years old with stage II lung adenocarcinoma. Both conserved end residues are part of each CDR3. Fields, in order: J gene, D gene, V gene, clone size, CDR3 DNA, CDR3 protein. D genes are given only for firm matches. The size field is filled for only some rows; it gives once, few, many or a size class.

J gene: TRBJ1-2
D gene: TRBD1
V gene: TRBV9
clone size: -
CDR3 DNA: TGTGCCAGCAGAGACTACAGGGGTCATGGCTACACCTTC
CDR3 protein: CASRDYRGHGYTF

J gene: TRBJ2-3
D gene: -
V gene: TRBV7-6
clone size: -
CDR3 DNA: TGTGCCAGCAGCTTAGCGTCTTCGAGCCGTCAAAACACAGATACGCAGTATTTT
CDR3 protein: CASSLASSSRQNTDTQYF

J gene: TRBJ2-7
D gene: TRBD2
V gene: TRBV5-8
clone size: once
CDR3 DNA: TGTGCCAGCAGCCCCCCGGGAGGGGCCACCTACGAGCAGTACTTC
CDR3 protein: CASSPPGGATYEQYF

J gene: TRBJ1-2
D gene: -
V gene: TRBV6-5
clone size: -
CDR3 DNA: TGTGCCAGCAGTTACCGGCCACTAAACTATGGCTACACCTTC
CDR3 protein: CASSYRPLNYGYTF

J gene: TRBJ1-1
D gene: TRBD1
V gene: TRBV6-5
clone size: once
CDR3 DNA: TGTGCCAGCAGCGTTACCGGGACAGGGACTGAAGCTTTCTTT
CDR3 protein: CASSVTGTGTEAFF

J gene: TRBJ1-6
D gene: -
V gene: TRBV30
clone size: -
CDR3 DNA: TGTGCCTGGAGTGTCGGGCAGTCACCCCTCCACTTT
CDR3 protein: CAWSVGQSPLHF

J gene: TRBJ1-5
D gene: TRBD1
V gene: TRBV18
clone size: -
CDR3 DNA: TGTGCCAGCTCATTCACAGGGGATAGCAATCAGCCCCAGCATTTT
CDR3 protein: CASSFTGDSNQPQHF

J gene: TRBJ1-4
D gene: -
V gene: TRBV4-2
clone size: -
CDR3 DNA: TGTGCCAGCAGCCAAGGGGGGAATGAAAAACTGTTTTTT
CDR3 protein: CASSQGGNEKLFF

J gene: TRBJ2-3
D gene: -
V gene: TRBV7-9
clone size: -
CDR3 DNA: TGTGCCAGCAGTTTCGGGACCACAGATACGCAGTATTTT
CDR3 protein: CASSFGTTDTQYF

J gene: TRBJ1-1
D gene: -
V gene: TRBV28
clone size: once
CDR3 DNA: TGTGCCAGCAAGATATCGAAAAACACTGAAGCTTTCTTT
CDR3 protein: CASKISKNTEAFF

J gene: TRBJ1-5
D gene: -
V gene: TRBV14
clone size: -
CDR3 DNA: TGTGCCAGCAGCCCTGGACTGAATCAGCCCCAGCATTTT
CDR3 protein: CASSPGLNQPQHF

J gene: TRBJ1-1
D gene: TRBD1
V gene: TRBV2
clone size: -
CDR3 DNA: TGTGCCAGCAGACTTACAGGGGAAAACACTGAAGCTTTCTTT
CDR3 protein: CASRLTGENTEAFF

J gene: TRBJ2-1
D gene: -
V gene: TRBV19
clone size: -
CDR3 DNA: TGTGCCAGTATAGGAATTAATCCAGGGGATAGAAGGGATGAGCAGTTCTTC
CDR3 protein: CASIGINPGDRRDEQFF

J gene: TRBJ2-5
D gene: TRBD2
V gene: TRBV7-2
clone size: -
CDR3 DNA: TGTGCCAGCAGCTTAGGTCCCCCCTCGGGAGGCCAAGAGACCCAGTACTTC
CDR3 protein: CASSLGPPSGGQETQYF

J gene: TRBJ2-1
D gene: -
V gene: TRBV5-4
clone size: -
CDR3 DNA: TGTGCCAGCAGCTTCTCGGACAGACGGTGGTTCTTC
CDR3 protein: CASSFSDRRWFF

J gene: TRBJ2-5
D gene: -
V gene: TRBV5-4
clone size: -
CDR3 DNA: TGTGCCAGCAGCTTGACCGGACTCGAGACGACCCAGTACTTC
CDR3 protein: CASSLTGLETTQYF

J gene: TRBJ1-5
D gene: TRBD1
V gene: TRBV9
clone size: once
CDR3 DNA: TGTGCCAGCAGCGCCGACAGGGGGCTACAGCCCCAGCATTTT
CDR3 protein: CASSADRGLQPQHF

J gene: TRBJ2-7
D gene: -
V gene: TRBV4-3
clone size: once
CDR3 DNA: TGCGCCAGCAGCCAAGACCCCGACTACGAGCAGTACTTC
CDR3 protein: CASSQDPDYEQYF

J gene: TRBJ2-5
D gene: -
V gene: TRBV9
clone size: -
CDR3 DNA: TGTGCCAGCAGCCTTCCCGCGGGATTCGAGGAGACCCAGTACTTC
CDR3 protein: CASSLPAGFEETQYF

J gene: TRBJ1-4
D gene: -
V gene: TRBV9
clone size: -
CDR3 DNA: TGTGCCAGCAGCCCCCGGGGGGGTCGAAATGAAAAACTGTTTTTT
CDR3 protein: CASSPRGGRNEKLFF

J gene: TRBJ1-2
D gene: TRBD1
V gene: TRBV18
clone size: -
CDR3 DNA: TGTGCCAGCTCATCGGACAGGGGGGATGGCTACACCTTC
CDR3 protein: CASSSDRGDGYTF

J gene: TRBJ1-1
D gene: TRBD1
V gene: TRBV19
clone size: once
CDR3 DNA: TGTGCCAGCAAGGGACAGGTGTACACTGAAGCTTTCTTT
CDR3 protein: CASKGQVYTEAFF

J gene: TRBJ2-7
D gene: TRBD1
V gene: TRBV6-5
clone size: -
CDR3 DNA: TGTGCCAGCAGTTACTCTCCAGGGGGAAGAACCTACGAGCAGTACTTC
CDR3 protein: CASSYSPGGRTYEQYF

J gene: TRBJ1-1
D gene: TRBD1
V gene: TRBV2
clone size: few
CDR3 DNA: TGTGCCAGCAGCGAGGGGAACAGGGGGCTTACTGAAGCTTTCTTT
CDR3 protein: CASSEGNRGLTEAFF

J gene: TRBJ2-7
D gene: -
V gene: TRBV6-6
clone size: -
CDR3 DNA: TGTGCCAGCAGCCTAAGCGACAGTTACGAGCAGTACTTC
CDR3 protein: CASSLSDSYEQYF

J gene: TRBJ2-7
D gene: -
V gene: TRBV21-1
clone size: -
CDR3 DNA: TGTGCCAGCAGCAAAGGAGGGCGCTACGAGCAGTACTTC
CDR3 protein: CASSKGGRYEQYF

J gene: TRBJ2-6
D gene: TRBD1
V gene: TRBV19
clone size: few
CDR3 DNA: TGTGCCAGTAGTACACACAGGGGCTCTGGGGCCAACGTCCTGACTTTC
CDR3 protein: CASSTHRGSGANVLTF

J gene: TRBJ2-2
D gene: -
V gene: TRBV6-5
clone size: -
CDR3 DNA: TGTGCCCTTGGGGAGCTGTTTTTT
CDR3 protein: CALGELFF

J gene: TRBJ2-7
D gene: -
V gene: TRBV28
clone size: -
CDR3 DNA: TGTGCCAGCAGTAAACCTAAAAAGGACAGAACCTACGAGCAGTACTTC
CDR3 protein: CASSKPKKDRTYEQYF

J gene: TRBJ2-2
D gene: -
V gene: TRBV11-3
clone size: -
CDR3 DNA: TGTGCCAGCAGCTCGTCCGGGACAACGAACACCGGGGAGCTGTTTTTT
CDR3 protein: CASSSSGTTNTGELFF

J gene: TRBJ1-2
D gene: -
V gene: TRBV25-1
clone size: once
CDR3 DNA: TGTGCCAGCACAGGGATGTCTGGCTACACCTTC
CDR3 protein: CASTGMSGYTF

J gene: TRBJ2-1
D gene: -
V gene: TRBV5-8
clone size: -
CDR3 DNA: TGTGCCAGCACCTCACTGAGCTCCTACAATGAGCAGTTCTTC
CDR3 protein: CASTSLSSYNEQFF

J gene: TRBJ2-2
D gene: -
V gene: TRBV5-1
clone size: -
CDR3 DNA: TGCGCCAGCAGCTTGGCCCCACAGGGAGGAGCCGGGGAGCTGTTTTTT
CDR3 protein: CASSLAPQGGAGELFF

J gene: TRBJ1-1
D gene: -
V gene: TRBV6-1
clone size: -
CDR3 DNA: TGTGCCAGCAGTGCCCGGGAGGGAGGGAAAACTGAAGCTTTCTTT
CDR3 protein: CASSAREGGKTEAFF

J gene: TRBJ1-1
D gene: TRBD1
V gene: TRBV5-1
clone size: -
CDR3 DNA: TGCGCCAGCAGCCGGTCCGGGACAGATCCTTATGAAGCTTTCTTT
CDR3 protein: CASSRSGTDPYEAFF

J gene: TRBJ1-5
D gene: -
V gene: TRBV28
clone size: -
CDR3 DNA: TGTGCCAGCAGTTTTAAGCGGGGGACGGGTCAGCCCCAGCATTTT
CDR3 protein: CASSFKRGTGQPQHF

J gene: TRBJ2-7
D gene: -
V gene: TRBV6-5
clone size: -
CDR3 DNA: TGTGCCAGCAGGCTGAGCGGGTCCTACGAGCAGTACTTC
CDR3 protein: CASRLSGSYEQYF

J gene: TRBJ2-5
D gene: -
V gene: TRBV18
clone size: -
CDR3 DNA: TGTGCCAGCTCACCACCGAACCTCCAAGAGACCCAGTACTTC
CDR3 protein: CASSPPNLQETQYF

J gene: TRBJ1-2
D gene: -
V gene: TRBV10-3
clone size: few
CDR3 DNA: TGTGCCATCAGAGCCCTCAGAGCAGAACCCTATGGCTACACCTTC
CDR3 protein: CAIRALRAEPYGYTF

J gene: TRBJ1-3
D gene: -
V gene: TRBV30
clone size: -
CDR3 DNA: TGTGCCTGGAAACCAGGGTGGGGAGGAAACACCATATATTTT
CDR3 protein: CAWKPGWGGNTIYF

J gene: TRBJ1-3
D gene: TRBD1
V gene: TRBV7-2
clone size: -
CDR3 DNA: TGTGCCAGCAGCTTGGGACAGCTAGCTGGAAACACCATATATTTT
CDR3 protein: CASSLGQLAGNTIYF

J gene: TRBJ1-2
D gene: TRBD1
V gene: TRBV18
clone size: -
CDR3 DNA: TGTGCCAGCTCTCCGGGACAGGCTAACTATGGCTACACCTTC
CDR3 protein: CASSPGQANYGYTF

J gene: TRBJ2-1
D gene: -
V gene: TRBV19
clone size: medium-sized
CDR3 DNA: TGTGCCAGTAGTGAGGGGATACTCCGGGGCAATGAGCAGTTCTTC
CDR3 protein: CASSEGILRGNEQFF

J gene: TRBJ1-4
D gene: -
V gene: TRBV5-1
clone size: -
CDR3 DNA: TGCGCCAGCAGCTTGGAAAGGGGGGATGAAAAACTGTTTTTT
CDR3 protein: CASSLERGDEKLFF

J gene: TRBJ2-7
D gene: -
V gene: TRBV13
clone size: -
CDR3 DNA: TGTGCCAGCAGCACCCAGGGGGGGGGCTACGAGCAGTACTTC
CDR3 protein: CASSTQGGGYEQYF

J gene: TRBJ2-3
D gene: -
V gene: TRBV7-9
clone size: -
CDR3 DNA: TGTGCCAGCAGCTTAGGAACTACGGGAGATACGCAGTATTTT
CDR3 protein: CASSLGTTGDTQYF

J gene: TRBJ1-1
D gene: TRBD1
V gene: TRBV10-3
clone size: -
CDR3 DNA: TGTGCCATCAGTAGGGACAGTGCGAACACTGAAGCTTTCTTT
CDR3 protein: CAISRDSANTEAFF